This section outlines one TCR beta chain sequence together with its context. These data originate in a study of PD-1 blockade in mismatch repair-deficient tumors. The assay was immunoSEQ multiplex PCR, and TCRdb's table has in-frame clones only and misses some. The sample holds roughly 38,000 clones; approximately 80% are singletons and the top ten take around 0.99%. CDR1 is MRHNA, CDR2 SNTAGT, per germline. V was trimmed by 9 bases and J by 7 bases, leaving 31 bases between them. This CDR3 spans 18 amino acids. This clonotype was sampled from an adult with mismatch repair-deficient cancer. The chain carries TRBV6-4 and TRBJ1-5, with no clear D. The sequences come from PBMCs, collected about 40 weeks after starting pembrolizumab. CDR3 in DNA: TGTGCCAGTGTGACCACCATGGCTCCGGGGAGGCGTAAACAGCCCCAGCATTTT. It translates to CASVTTMAPGRRKQPQHF.